Sequencing of this T cell receptor beta chain was carried out in a study of blood T cells in healthy people across ages. This clonotype was recorded a few times. A second PCR of roughly 7 to 11 cycles used a sample-barcoded 5' primer and a J-beta primer mix. TCRdb redid the calling of the 5' RACE reads with MiXCR, one entry per CDR3 protein. The repertoire consists of 1.5 million to 2 million distinct CDR3 sequences, with 28% occurring once and the leading ten covering 7% to 9%. CDR1 and CDR2 from the germline V gene are SGHAT and FQNNGV. The trim removed 7 bases at V and 0 bases at J, leaving 6 bases unmatched. The CDR3 runs to 17 residues.

The V and J genes are TRBV11-2 and TRBJ2-5; the match to TRBD2 covers 15 bases. The receptor comes from a woman aged 30 to 39 in good health. Sequenced input: blood. The CDR3 sequence is CASNLGTSGRHQETQYF. CDR3 DNA: TGTGCCAGCAACCTAGGGACTAGCGGGAGGCACCAAGAGACCCAGTACTTC.